Listed below are T cell receptor beta chains from one sample, sequenced in a study of control samples from healthy donors and cancer patients. Here immunoSEQ multiplex PCR was the method, and the copy in TCRdb shows in-frame clones only, minus some. The sample has tens of thousands of clones, 84% seen once; the top ten hold under 40%. Sequencing used PBMCs. The receptors were gathered from a man aged 65-85 years with lung cancer. Both conserved end residues are part of each CDR3. The order of the fields is CDR3 length, V gene, clone size, J gene, D gene, CDR3 DNA, CDR3 protein. D genes are given only for firm matches. Where a row states a size, it is once, few, many or the class of an expanded clone; other rows omit it.

>12|TRBV6-5|-|TRBJ1-2|-
TGTGCCAGCAAGGAACGGCACTATGGCTACACCTTC
CASKERHYGYTF
>15|TRBV30|-|TRBJ2-3|TRBD2
TGTGCCTGGAGTGTACGGCGGGGGGCCGGGGATACGCAGTATTTT
CAWSVRRGAGDTQYF
>17|TRBV19|-|TRBJ1-4|-
TGTGCCAGTAGCTTGTTGACAGCCGTTGCAACTAATGAAAAACTGTTTTTT
CASSLLTAVATNEKLFF
>14|TRBV4-1|-|TRBJ2-3|-
TGCGCCAGCAGCCAAGCGCGTCCCACAGATACGCAGTATTTT
CASSQARPTDTQYF
>14|TRBV9|-|TRBJ2-7|TRBD1
TGTGCCAGCAGCGGCGGACAGGGATCCTACGAGCAGTACTTC
CASSGGQGSYEQYF
>15|TRBV6-5|-|TRBJ2-1|TRBD2
TGTGCCAGCCAGAGGTCACTAGCGGAACGTAATGAGCAGTTCTTC
CASQRSLAERNEQFF
>16|TRBV27|few|TRBJ2-3|-
TGTGCCAGCAGCCAAAGGCCAGCGGTTAGCACAGATACGCAGTATTTT
CASSQRPAVSTDTQYF
>15|TRBV6-5|-|TRBJ2-7|-
TGTGCCAGCAGTACCTCAGGGTTAAAATCGAAAGAGCAGTACTTC
CASSTSGLKSKEQYF
>13|TRBV14|-|TRBJ1-2|-
TGTGCCAGCAGCCCCCCGGATGGGGTTGGCTACACCTTC
CASSPPDGVGYTF
>18|TRBV5-1|-|TRBJ2-3|-
TGCGCCAGCAGCTTGTCTTCGTGGGCGGGCGAACCCACAGATACGCAGTATTTT
CASSLSSWAGEPTDTQYF
>13|TRBV7-2|-|TRBJ2-3|-
TGTGCCAGCAGCCGTCGGACGCAGGATACGCAGTATTTT
CASSRRTQDTQYF
>16|TRBV6-2/TRBV6-3|-|TRBJ1-5|TRBD1
TGTGCCAGCAGTTACCCAGGACAGGATAGCAATCAGCCCCAGCATTTT
CASSYPGQDSNQPQHF
>18|TRBV5-1|-|TRBJ2-7|TRBD1
TGCGCCAGCAGCTTATGGGCAACCGGACAGGGACGGACCTACGAGCAGTACTTC
CASSLWATGQGRTYEQYF
>14|TRBV19|-|TRBJ2-3|TRBD2
TGTGCCAGTAGTCAGAAGCGGGGGGGAGATACGCAGTATTTT
CASSQKRGGDTQYF
>13|TRBV12-3/TRBV12-4|-|TRBJ1-1|-
TGTGCCAGCAGCTCGGGACAGAACACTGAAGCTTTCTTT
CASSSGQNTEAFF